Shown below are 18 T cell receptor beta chains from a single sample sequenced in a study of cytomegalovirus exposure and HLA in healthy donors. The PCR had 60 Vbeta and 13 Jbeta primers. Only in-frame clones appear in the TCRdb table, and some are missing; sequencing was by immunoSEQ multiplex PCR. The profile shows 80,000 or so clones, 72% of them singletons. The sequencing input was PBMCs. Every receptor here comes from a middle-aged woman in good health and CMV-seropositive.

The V and J genes are TRBV30 and TRBJ2-7; the D is unclear. Germline V lookup: CDR1 GTSNPN, CDR2 SVGIG (reference sequence). The ends were cut back, 3 bases at V and 4 bases at J, with 10 bases in the middle. The CDR3 consists of 12 residues. CDR3 sequence reads: CAWSDREYEQYF. CDR3 DNA: TGTGCCTGGAGCGATAGAGAGTACGAGCAGTACTTC.

The chain uses TRBV6-6 and TRBJ1-5; D unresolved. The CDR3 runs to 13 residues. Germline CDR1 MNHNY, CDR2 SVGAGI (reference sequence). V was cut by 3 bases and J by 0 bases, with 3 bases left in between. In nucleotides, the CDR3 is TGTGCCAGCAGTTATAATAGCAATCAGCCCCAGCATTTT. Its protein product is CASSYNSNQPQHF.

The CDR3 loop is CASSLGDRGSVEQYF. In DNA form, the CDR3 reads TGTGCCAGCAGCTTGGGGGACAGGGGTTCGGTCGAGCAGTACTTC. The rearrangement joins TRBV7-8 to TRBJ2-7; 10 positions match TRBD1. V dropped 3 bases and J dropped 6; count of bases not matched to a gene: 8. This CDR3 has 15 residues. Germline V gene lookup returns CDR1 SGHVS and CDR2 FQNEAQ.

The chain is built from TRBV7-2 and TRBJ2-5, with D perhaps TRBD2 (5 bases). V was trimmed by 1 base and J by 5 bases, leaving 11 bases between them. There are 14 residues in the CDR3. Germline CDR1 is SGHTA and CDR2 is FQGNSA. The CDR3 protein is CASSLEQSGETQYF. In DNA, the CDR3 is TGTGCCAGCAGCTTAGAACAGAGCGGTGAGACCCAGTACTTC.

The rearrangement links TRBV5-1 to TRBJ2-7; 7 bases align to TRBD2. Germline V lookup: CDR1 SGHRS, CDR2 YFSETQ. Unmatched junction bases numbered 6, after V lost 5 bases and J lost 1 base. This CDR3 comprises 14 residues. CDR3 bases: TGCGCCAGCAGACCGGACGGGGGGTCCTACGAGCAGTACTTC. Residues: CASRPDGGSYEQYF.

The rearrangement uses TRBV5-1 and TRBJ1-2, with D maybe TRBD1 (5 bases). Germline loops: CDR1 SGHRS, CDR2 YFSETQ. The CDR3 sequence is 13 residues long. V was cut by 5 bases and J by 4 bases, with 12 bases left in between. The CDR3, as DNA: TGCGCCAGCAGTTCGGGGGTGAGCTATGGCTACACCTTC. Protein sequence: CASSSGVSYGYTF.

The rearrangement joins TRBV6-5 to TRBJ1-2; the match to TRBD1 covers 9 bases. CDR3 length: 14 residues. Germline V gene data show CDR1 as MNHEY and CDR2 as SVGAGI. Trimming took 6 bases from V and 0 from J; bases not matched to a gene: 2. The DNA for the CDR3 is TGTGCCAGCAGGGGGACAGGGTCTAACTATGGCTACACCTTC. Protein sequence: CASRGTGSNYGYTF.

This clone was counted at least ten times. The rearrangement links TRBV4-3 to TRBJ2-3; perhaps TRBD1 as D (5 bases). Germline lookup yields CDR1 LGHNA and CDR2 YSLEER. V lost 1 base, J lost 4 bases, and 12 bases lay in between. The CDR3 contains 15 residues. The CDR3 nucleotides are TGCGCCAGCAGCCAAGGACAGTTTGTCCCAGATACGCAGTATTTT. The encoded protein is CASSQGQFVPDTQYF.

This sequence joins TRBV12-5 and TRBJ1-3, with 8 bases lining up with TRBD1. This CDR3 has 19 residues. Germline values: CDR1 LGHNT, CDR2 FRNRAP. The V and J ends lost 5 bases and 2 bases, in that order; junction bases with no gene match: 17. The chain's CDR3 is CASGPYLLQGGRAGNTIYF. The DNA for the CDR3 is TGTGCTAGTGGTCCCTATCTCTTACAGGGGGGAAGGGCTGGAAACACCATATATTTT. Full variable domain (rest looked up from reference TRBV12-5 and TRBJ1-3): DARVTQTPRHKVTEMGQEVTMRCQPILGHNTVFWYRQTMMQGLELLAYFRNRAPLDDSGMPKDRFSAEMPDATLATLKIQPSEPRDSAVYFCASGPYLLQGGRAGNTIYFGEGSWLTVV.

The chain joins TRBV19 to TRBJ1-1, with D perhaps matching TRBD1 (5 bases). This CDR3 has 15 residues. Germline CDR1 and CDR2: LNHDA and SQIVND (reference sequence). V was clipped by 4 bases and J by 0 bases, with 12 bases between them. CDR3 sequence reads: CASSNQARVNTEAFF. The CDR3, as DNA: TGTGCCAGTAGTAACCAAGCCAGGGTGAACACTGAAGCTTTCTTT.

The rearrangement uses TRBV5-1 and TRBJ2-2, with 8 bases fitting TRBD1. Unmatched junction bases numbered 12, after V lost 5 bases and J lost 6 bases. Germline CDR1 and CDR2: SGHRS and YFSETQ. CDR3 length: 16 residues. CDR3 in DNA: TGCGCCAGCAGGGCTCTCTCGACAGGGGAGTCCGGGGAGCTGTTTTTT. This encodes CASRALSTGESGELFF.

The V call is TRBV5-1, the J call TRBJ2-1; 11 positions agree with TRBD1. CDR1 SGHRS and CDR2 YFSETQ come from the germline V gene. The CDR3 has 16 amino acids. After removal of 2 bases from V and 1 base from J, the junction contained 2 bases not matched to a gene. The CDR3 here is CASSLGTGGSYNEQFF. DNA of the CDR3: TGCGCCAGCAGCTTAGGGACAGGGGGTTCCTACAATGAGCAGTTCTTC.

This chain connects TRBV5-1 to TRBJ2-7; 8 bases are a match to TRBD1. From germline, CDR1 is SGHRS and CDR2 YFSETQ. This CDR3 has 13 amino acids. V shed 7 bases, J shed 1 base, and the junction held 4 bases outside the gene matches. The CDR3 coding sequence is TGCGCCAGCTCCAACAGGGGGTCCTACGAGCAGTACTTC. Protein sequence: CASSNRGSYEQYF.

CDR3 residues: CASTDRGYGYTF. The CDR3 DNA reads as TGTGCCAGCACAGACAGGGGATATGGCTACACCTTC. V gene TRBV6-1 combines with J gene TRBJ1-2, with 8 nucleotides matching TRBD1. The ends lost 7 bases at V and 5 bases at J; junction bases unmatched: 3. Germline CDR1 reads MNHNS; CDR2 reads SASEGT. The CDR3 runs to 12 residues.

This clone was detected once. The chain employs TRBV19 and TRBJ1-5; maybe TRBD1 (6 bases). V lost 7 bases to trimming and J lost 3 bases, with 19 bases between them. This CDR3 is built from 16 residues. Germline CDR1 reads LNHDA; CDR2 reads SQIVND (reference sequence). The CDR3 reads CASNPWGRQDNQPQHF. CDR3 bases: TGTGCCAGTAATCCTTGGGGTAGACAGGACAATCAGCCCCAGCATTTT.

This clone was seen a few times. V and J are TRBV2 and TRBJ2-7; D perhaps matches TRBD1 (5 bases). The germline V and J ends were trimmed by 7 bases and 7 bases, with 17 bases remaining between them. The germline V gene has CDR1 SNHLY and CDR2 FYNNEI. CDR3 length equals 13 residues. The DNA of the CDR3 is TGTGCCAGCAACTTCATCGACAGTGGAGAGCAGTACTTC. It is translated as CASNFIDSGEQYF.

Here the CDR3 DNA reads TGTGCCAGCAGTGGGCAGGGTATTGAAAAACTGTTTTTT. The encoded protein is CASSGQGIEKLFF. This chain links TRBV2 with TRBJ1-4; D is possibly TRBD1 (5 bases). Trimming stripped 4 bases from V and 7 bases from J, with 10 bases between. The germline V gene has CDR1 SNHLY and CDR2 FYNNEI. This CDR3 is 13 amino acids long.

This chain links TRBV6-5 with TRBJ2-5, with a weak D call TRBD2 (6 bases). The germline V and J ends were trimmed by 5 bases and 1 base, with 11 bases remaining between them. Germline loops: CDR1 MNHEY, CDR2 SVGAGI. The CDR3 totals 14 residues. CDR3 sequence: CASSPYSGQETQYF. In DNA form, the CDR3 reads TGTGCCAGCAGTCCTTATAGCGGCCAAGAGACCCAGTACTTC.